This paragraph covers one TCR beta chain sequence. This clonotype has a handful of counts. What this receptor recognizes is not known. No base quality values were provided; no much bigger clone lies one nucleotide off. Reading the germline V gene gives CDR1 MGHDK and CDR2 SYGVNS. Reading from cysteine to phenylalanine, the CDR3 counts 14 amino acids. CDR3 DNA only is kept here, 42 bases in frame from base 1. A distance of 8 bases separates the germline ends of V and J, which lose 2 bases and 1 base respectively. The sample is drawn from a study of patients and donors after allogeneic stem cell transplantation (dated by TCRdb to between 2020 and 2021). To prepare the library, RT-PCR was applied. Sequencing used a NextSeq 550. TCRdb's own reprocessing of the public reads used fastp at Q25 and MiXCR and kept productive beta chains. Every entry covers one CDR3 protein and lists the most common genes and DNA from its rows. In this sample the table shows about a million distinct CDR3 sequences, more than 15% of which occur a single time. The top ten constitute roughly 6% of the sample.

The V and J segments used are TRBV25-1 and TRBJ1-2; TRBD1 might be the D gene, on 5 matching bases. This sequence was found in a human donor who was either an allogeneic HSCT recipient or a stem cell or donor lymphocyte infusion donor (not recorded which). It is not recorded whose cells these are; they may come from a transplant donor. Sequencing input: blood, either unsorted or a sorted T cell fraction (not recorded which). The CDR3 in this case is CASSEGGRNYGYTF. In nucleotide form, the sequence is TGTGCCAGCAGTGAAGGGGGACGTAACTATGGCTACACCTTC.